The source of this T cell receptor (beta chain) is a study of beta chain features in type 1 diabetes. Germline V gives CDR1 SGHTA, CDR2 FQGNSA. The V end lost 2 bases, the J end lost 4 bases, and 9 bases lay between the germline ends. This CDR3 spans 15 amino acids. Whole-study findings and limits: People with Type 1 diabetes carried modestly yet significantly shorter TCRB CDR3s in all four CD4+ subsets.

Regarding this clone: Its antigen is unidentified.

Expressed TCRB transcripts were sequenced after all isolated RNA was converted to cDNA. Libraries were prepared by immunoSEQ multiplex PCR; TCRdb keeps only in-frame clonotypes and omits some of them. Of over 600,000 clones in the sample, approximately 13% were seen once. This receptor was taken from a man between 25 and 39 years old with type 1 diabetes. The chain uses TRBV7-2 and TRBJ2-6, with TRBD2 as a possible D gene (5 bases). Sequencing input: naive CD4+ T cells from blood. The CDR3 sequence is CASSLWESGANVLTF. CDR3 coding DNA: TGTGCCAGCAGCTTATGGGAGTCCGGGGCCAACGTCCTGACTTTC.